This T cell receptor beta chain came from a study of blood T cell repertoires in COVID-19. Study background: From the United States, Italy and Spain came samples of acute and convalescent COVID-19.

TCRdb's table, derived via immunoSEQ multiplex PCR, lists solely in-frame clones and lacks some. The sample gives some 380,000 clones, over 75% of which show up once; 1% to 1.5% is in the top ten. The CDR3 is 13 residues long. V gave up 8 bases and J gave up 5 bases, with 15 bases separating them. Germline V gene data show CDR1 as KGHSH and CDR2 as LQKENI. This receptor was identified in a man aged 25-45 years who had recovered from COVID-19. The chain links TRBV18 to TRBJ1-1; D remains ambiguous. Source material: PBMCs or T cells enriched from blood (not recorded which). The CDR3 is CASRGGVLTEAFF. The CDR3 coding sequence is TGTGCCAGCCGAGGCGGGGTTTTGACTGAAGCTTTCTTT.